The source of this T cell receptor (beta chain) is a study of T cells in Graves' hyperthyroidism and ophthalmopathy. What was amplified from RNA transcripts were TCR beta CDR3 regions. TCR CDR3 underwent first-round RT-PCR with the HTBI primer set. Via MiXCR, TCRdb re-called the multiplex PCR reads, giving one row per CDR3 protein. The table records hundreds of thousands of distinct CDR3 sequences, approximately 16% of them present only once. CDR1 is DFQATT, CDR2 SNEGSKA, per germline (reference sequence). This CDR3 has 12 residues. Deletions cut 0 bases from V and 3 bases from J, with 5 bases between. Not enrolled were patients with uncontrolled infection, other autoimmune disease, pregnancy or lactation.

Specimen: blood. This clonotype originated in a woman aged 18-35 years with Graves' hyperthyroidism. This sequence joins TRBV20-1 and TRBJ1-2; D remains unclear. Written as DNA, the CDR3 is TGCAGTGCTAGAGATTATGACTATGGCTACACCTTC. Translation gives CSARDYDYGYTF.